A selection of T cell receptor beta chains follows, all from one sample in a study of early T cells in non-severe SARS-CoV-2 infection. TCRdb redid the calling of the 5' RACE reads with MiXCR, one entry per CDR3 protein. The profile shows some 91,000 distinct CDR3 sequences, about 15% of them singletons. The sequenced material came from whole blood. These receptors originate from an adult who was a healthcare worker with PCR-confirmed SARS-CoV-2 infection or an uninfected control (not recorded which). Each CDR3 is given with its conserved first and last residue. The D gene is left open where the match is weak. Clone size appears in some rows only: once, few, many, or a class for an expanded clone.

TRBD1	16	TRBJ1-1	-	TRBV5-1	TGCGCCAGCAGCTTGGCATACAGGGGGGCGAGGACTGAAGCTTTCTTT	CASSLAYRGARTEAFF
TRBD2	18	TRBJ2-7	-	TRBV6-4	TGTGCCAGCAGTGACAGGCTAGCGGGAGATAAGCGCTGCTACGAGCAGTACTTC	CASSDRLAGDKRCYEQYF
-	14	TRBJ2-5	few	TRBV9	TGTGCCAGCAGCGTCAGTGGTGCTGAAGAGACCCAGTACTTC	CASSVSGAEETQYF
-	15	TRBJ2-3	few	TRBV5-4	TGTGCCAGCAGCAGGGCGGGATCCTTCTCAGATACGCAGTATTTT	CASSRAGSFSDTQYF
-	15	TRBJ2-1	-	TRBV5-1	TGCGCCAGCAGCTTGGGACCCCAGGGGAACAATGAGCAGTTCTTC	CASSLGPQGNNEQFF
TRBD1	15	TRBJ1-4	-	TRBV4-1	TGCGCCAGCAGCCCATCGACAGGGGTGGGTGAAAAACTGTTTTTT	CASSPSTGVGEKLFF
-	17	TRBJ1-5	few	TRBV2	TGTGCCAGCAGTGAGGTCCGGACGGGCGTTAACAATCAGCCCCAGCATTTT	CASSEVRTGVNNQPQHF
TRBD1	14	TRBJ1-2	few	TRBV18	TGTGCCAGCTCAGAAACAGGGGCGGACTATGGCTACACCTTC	CASSETGADYGYTF
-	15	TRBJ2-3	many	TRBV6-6	TGTGCCAGCAGTTACTCAAGAGGGCCGGCAGATACGCAGTATTTT	CASSYSRGPADTQYF
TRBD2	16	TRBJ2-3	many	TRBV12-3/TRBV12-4	TGTGCCAGCAGTTTATCACTAGCGGGGGAAACAGATACGCAGTATTTT	CASSLSLAGETDTQYF
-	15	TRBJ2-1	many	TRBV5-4	TGTGCCAGCAGCTTGGAGTGGTCAACAAACAATGAGCAGTTCTTC	CASSLEWSTNNEQFF
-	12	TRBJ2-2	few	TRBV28	TGTGCCAGCAGCCGGGGCACCGGGGAGCTGTTTTTT	CASSRGTGELFF
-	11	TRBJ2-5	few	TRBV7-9	TGTGCCAGCAGGGGAAAAGAGACCCAGTACTTC	CASRGKETQYF
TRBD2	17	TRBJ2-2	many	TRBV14	TGTGCCAGCAGCCAAACTAGCGGGAGGGCCAGAACCGGGGAGCTGTTTTTT	CASSQTSGRARTGELFF
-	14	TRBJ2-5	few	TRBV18	TGTGCCAGCTCACCGGCTAGCGTACAAGAGACCCAGTACTTC	CASSPASVQETQYF
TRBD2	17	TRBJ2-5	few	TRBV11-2	TGTGCCAGCAGCCCGGGCACTAGCGGGACGACCCAAGAGACCCAGTACTTC	CASSPGTSGTTQETQYF
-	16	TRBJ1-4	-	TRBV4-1	TGCGCCAGCAGCCAAGATTCGACAGCAACTAATGAAAAACTGTTTTTT	CASSQDSTATNEKLFF
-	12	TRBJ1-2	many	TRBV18	TGTGCCAGCTCACCCCTCAGGCTTGGCTACACCTTC	CASSPLRLGYTF
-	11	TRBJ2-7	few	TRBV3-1	TGTGCCAGCAGCCAATCGCACGAGCAGTACTTC	CASSQSHEQYF
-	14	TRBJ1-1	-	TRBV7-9	TGTGCCAGCAGCTTAGCTGAGGGAACGTTTGAAGCTTTCTTT	CASSLAEGTFEAFF
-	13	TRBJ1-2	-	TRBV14	TGTGCCAGCAGCCAGTCACTAGCCTATGGCTACACCTTC	CASSQSLAYGYTF
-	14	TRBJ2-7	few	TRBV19	TGTGCCAGTAGTTCCTCCGGCAGGGCCTACGAGCAGTACTTC	CASSSSGRAYEQYF
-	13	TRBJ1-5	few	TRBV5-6	TGTGCCAGCAGCTTTATGGGAAGTCAGCCCCAGCATTTT	CASSFMGSQPQHF
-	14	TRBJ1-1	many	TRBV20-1	TGCAGTGCTGTCAGCCCTACAGGTTTTACTGAAGCTTTCTTT	CSAVSPTGFTEAFF
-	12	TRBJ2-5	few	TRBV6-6	TGTGCCAGCCGGGACTCACAAGAGACCCAGTACTTC	CASRDSQETQYF
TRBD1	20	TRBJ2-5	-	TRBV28	TGTGCCAGCACAAAAAGTCCGGGACAGGGTTTTACGTGGGGAAAGGAGACCCAGTACTTC	CASTKSPGQGFTWGKETQYF
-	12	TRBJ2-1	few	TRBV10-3	TGTGCCATCAGGGACAACGCGGATGAGCAGTTCTTC	CAIRDNADEQFF
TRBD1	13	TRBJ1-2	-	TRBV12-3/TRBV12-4	TGTGCCAGCAGACCGGACAGGGGTCAAGGCTACACCTTC	CASRPDRGQGYTF
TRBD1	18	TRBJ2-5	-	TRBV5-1	TGCGCCAGCAGCACCCTTGGGGTCGGGACAGGGGGCTTAGAGACCCAGTACTTC	CASSTLGVGTGGLETQYF
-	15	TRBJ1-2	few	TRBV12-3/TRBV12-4	TGTGCCAGCAGTTTGGGGGGACTCGGTAACTATGGCTACACCTTC	CASSLGGLGNYGYTF
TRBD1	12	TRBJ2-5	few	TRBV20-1	TGCAGTGCCGGGACAGGGAAAGAGACCCAGTACTTC	CSAGTGKETQYF
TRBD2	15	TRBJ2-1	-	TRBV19	TGTGCCAGTAGTTTAGCGGGAGGTCTTGTCGATGAGCAGTTCTTC	CASSLAGGLVDEQFF
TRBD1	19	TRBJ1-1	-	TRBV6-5	TGTGCCAGCACCCCCGCCCCCGGGACAGGGGGACGGACGAACACTGAAGCTTTCTTT	CASTPAPGTGGRTNTEAFF
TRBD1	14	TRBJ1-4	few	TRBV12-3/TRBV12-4	TGTGCCAGCAGTTTAAGACAGGGCAGCGAAAAACTGTTTTTT	CASSLRQGSEKLFF
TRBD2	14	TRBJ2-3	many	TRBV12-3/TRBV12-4	TGTGCCAGCAGTTTGGGCGGGAGTAGGGTTACGCAGTATTTT	CASSLGGSRVTQYF
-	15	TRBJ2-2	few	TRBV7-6	TGTGCCAGCAGCCCGAGGGGGACTGGCACCGGGGAGCTGTTTTTT	CASSPRGTGTGELFF
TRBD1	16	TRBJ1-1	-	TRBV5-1	TGCGCCAGCAGCTTGGGGGCCGGGACAGAGAACACTGAAGCTTTCTTT	CASSLGAGTENTEAFF
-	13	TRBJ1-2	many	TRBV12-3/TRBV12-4	TGTGCCAGCAGTTTTTCGATACTTGATGGCTACACCTTC	CASSFSILDGYTF
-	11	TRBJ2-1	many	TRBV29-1	TGCAGCGCTCTCAGAGACAATGAGCAGTTCTTC	CSALRDNEQFF
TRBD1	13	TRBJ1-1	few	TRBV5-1	TGCGCCAGCAGAGTAGGACAGGGCCTGGATGCTTTCTTT	CASRVGQGLDAFF
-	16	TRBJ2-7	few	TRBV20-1	TGCAGTGCTCGCAACTACCGGGACATCTGGTCCTACGAGCAGTACTTC	CSARNYRDIWSYEQYF
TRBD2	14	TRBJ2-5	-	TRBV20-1	TGCAGTGCTAGAGATTTCCGGGAGGTCAGGACCCAGTACTTC	CSARDFREVRTQYF
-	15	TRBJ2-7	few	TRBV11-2	TGTGCCAGCAGCTTTACCCGGACTTGGGGTTCGGAGCAGTACTTC	CASSFTRTWGSEQYF
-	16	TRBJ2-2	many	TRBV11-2	TGTGCCAGCAGCCGTTTGGCCCAAAGCGGCACCGGGGAGCTGTTTTTT	CASSRLAQSGTGELFF
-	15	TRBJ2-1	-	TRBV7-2	TGTGCCAGCAGCTTAGATAGTTTGGGCTGGAATGAGCAGTTCTTC	CASSLDSLGWNEQFF
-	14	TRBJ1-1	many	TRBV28	TGTGCCAGCAGTTTGGCCTATGGGAACACTGAAGCTTTCTTT	CASSLAYGNTEAFF
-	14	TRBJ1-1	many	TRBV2	TGTGCCAGCAGTGTGGGACTCATGAACACTGAAGCTTTCTTT	CASSVGLMNTEAFF
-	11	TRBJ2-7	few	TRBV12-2	TGTGCAAGTCGCTTGAGTGGCGAGCAGTACTTC	CASRLSGEQYF
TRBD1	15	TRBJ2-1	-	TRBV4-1	TGCGCCAGCAGCCAACCTCGGACAGGGGAGAATGAGCAGTTCTTC	CASSQPRTGENEQFF
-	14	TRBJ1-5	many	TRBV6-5	TGTGCCAGCAGCCCCACAACCCCCAATCAGCCCCAGCATTTT	CASSPTTPNQPQHF
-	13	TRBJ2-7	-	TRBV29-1	TGCAGCGTTGAAGTGTCCGGCTCCTACGAGCAGTACTTC	CSVEVSGSYEQYF
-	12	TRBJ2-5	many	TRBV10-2	TGCGCCAGCAGTGTGAGACAAGAGACCCAGTACTTC	CASSVRQETQYF
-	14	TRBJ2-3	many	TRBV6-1	TGTGCCAGCAGCACCACCCTCGGCACAGATACGCAGTATTTT	CASSTTLGTDTQYF
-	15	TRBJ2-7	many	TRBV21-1	TGTGCCAGCAGCAAAAGCGAACCCAGGGCCTACGAGCAGTACTTC	CASSKSEPRAYEQYF
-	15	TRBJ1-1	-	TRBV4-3	TGCGCCAGCAGCCAAAAACGGGCGGTGGGCACTGAAGCTTTCTTT	CASSQKRAVGTEAFF
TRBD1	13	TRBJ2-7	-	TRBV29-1	TGCAGCGTTGATCTACCCAACAGGGGCGAGCAGTACTTC	CSVDLPNRGEQYF
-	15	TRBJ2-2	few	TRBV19	TGTGCCAGTAGTATTTTACGGTCTGAGACCGGGGAGCTGTTTTTT	CASSILRSETGELFF
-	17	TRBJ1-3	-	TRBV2	TGTGCCAGCAGTGATTTACCGAAGACGAGCTCTGGAAACACCATATATTTT	CASSDLPKTSSGNTIYF
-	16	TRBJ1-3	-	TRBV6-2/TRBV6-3	TGTGCCAGCAGCTCCGGGACGTGGTCCTCTGGAAACACCATATATTTT	CASSSGTWSSGNTIYF
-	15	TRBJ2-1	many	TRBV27	TGTGCCAGCAGTTCCCCCGCGGCAGGGTGGGTTGAGCAGTTCTTC	CASSSPAAGWVEQFF